This record concerns one TCR beta chain sequence. What it binds is unknown. In the same sample, other DNA sequences code for this CDR3. This sample was included in a study of CD8+ T cells in alopecia areata. Trimming took 2 bases from V and 4 from J, leaving 11 bases between them. This CDR3 contains 14 residues. CDR1 SGHVS and CDR2 FNYEAQ come from the germline V gene. General study findings and limits: There was only one nonresponder, so it was unclear how baseline CD8+ expansion relates to response. Mice gave a clearer picture of TCR sharing than patients did, possibly for HLA-related reasons.

Treatment defined: oral pan-JAK inhibitor, 5-10 mg twice daily. PBMC-derived CD4+ and CD8+ T cells were sorted. RNA was extracted and reverse transcribed into cDNA as the sequencing template. The repertoire was sequenced with immunoSEQ multiplex PCR; TCRdb's copy has only in-frame clones and lacks some. The repertoire includes nearly 200,000 clones, roughly 64% of them detected once, and about 5% sits in the top ten. The chain joins TRBV7-6 to TRBJ2-5, with D perhaps being TRBD1 or TRBD2 (5 bases each). The sequence was collected from a human donor with alopecia areata. The sample was CD4+ T cells sorted from blood, taken at week 24, from a patient treated with tofacitinib. CDR3 amino acids: CASSLRGAGETQYF. The CDR3 DNA is TGTGCCAGCAGCTTAAGAGGGGCCGGAGAGACCCAGTACTTC.